The 27 T cell receptor beta chains given below trace back to one sample, sequenced in a study of cytotoxic CD8 clonotypes in ibrutinib-treated CLL. Sequenced by immunoSEQ multiplex PCR; TCRdb stores in-frame clones only, minus some. The data hold roughly 18,000 clones, with more than 65% observed a single time. Sample: PBMCs, taken before ibrutinib treatment. The receptor set was obtained from a human donor with chronic lymphocytic leukemia.

The chain employs TRBV9 and TRBJ2-7, with D uncertain. With 0 bases removed from V and 4 bases from J, the gap between germline ends came to 5 bases. CDR1 is SGDLS, CDR2 YYNGEE, per germline. This CDR3 region has 12 residues. CDR3 region: CASSVDGYEQYF. CDR3 DNA: TGTGCCAGCAGCGTAGATGGTTACGAGCAGTACTTC.

The chain recombines TRBV6-1 with TRBJ2-7, with 7 nucleotides matching TRBD1. This CDR3 spans 15 amino acids. Looked up from germline, CDR1 is MNHNS and CDR2 is SASEGT. Germline trimming cut 4 bases from V and 4 bases from J; bases unmatched to any gene: 10. The CDR3 DNA is TGTGCCAGCAGTGGAGACAGGGTTACCCTTTACGAGCAGTACTTC. Its protein product is CASSGDRVTLYEQYF.

With regard to this clone: Other DNA sequences in the same sample also yield this CDR3. The V and J genes are TRBV5-6 and TRBJ2-7; D is undetermined. V was pared by 4 bases and J by 3 bases, with 5 bases between. The CDR3 has 11 amino acids. Germline assignment: CDR1 SGHDT and CDR2 YYEEEE. The CDR3 nucleotides are TGTGCCAGCAGCGGGTACTACGAGCAGTACTTC. Its translation is CASSGYYEQYF.

The chain has TRBV7-9 and TRBJ1-6; TRBD1 might be the D (6 bases). V lost 5 bases and J lost 9, with 17 bases in between. The germline CDR1 and CDR2 sequences are SEHNR and FQNEAQ (reference sequence). The CDR3 loop spans 15 amino acids. The CDR3, as DNA: TGTGCCAGCAGCCCGTCCGCAGGGGAAACTTCACCCCTCCACTTT. Residues: CASSPSAGETSPLHF.

The chain employs TRBV9 and TRBJ2-2; D not resolved. The length of the CDR3 is 14 residues. V lost 3 bases to trimming and J lost 6 bases, with 12 bases between them. Germline V CDR1 and CDR2: SGDLS, YYNGEE. The CDR3 loop reads CASSAQTWSGELFF. In nucleotides, the CDR3 is TGTGCCAGCAGCGCCCAGACCTGGTCCGGGGAGCTGTTTTTT.

The chain links TRBV5-1 to TRBJ2-3; 12 bases match TRBD2. V lost 0 bases to trimming and J lost 4 bases; unmatched junction nucleotides: 6. Germline CDR1 reads SGHRS; CDR2 reads YFSETQ. The length of the CDR3 is 17 residues. CDR3 loop: CASSLELAGGGSDTQYF. The CDR3 bases are TGCGCCAGCAGCTTGGAACTAGCGGGGGGCGGGTCAGATACGCAGTATTTT.

The V call is TRBV9, the J call TRBJ2-7; the D gene is possibly TRBD1 (5 bases). Per the germline V gene, CDR1 is SGDLS and CDR2 is YYNGEE. CDR3 size: 13 residues. With 4 bases removed from V and 1 base from J, the gap between germline ends came to 9 bases. CDR3 nucleotides: TGTGCCAGCAGCCGAGCAGGGTCCTACGAGCAGTACTTC. It encodes CASSRAGSYEQYF. The full variable domain, in which reference TRBV9 and TRBJ2-7 provide the parts outside the CDR3, is DSGVTQTPKHLITATGQRVTLRCSPRSGDLSVYWYQQSLDQGLQFLIQYYNGEERAKGNILERFSAQQFPDLHSELNLSSLELGDSALYFCASSRAGSYEQYFGPGTRLTVT.

The chain links TRBV10-3 to TRBJ2-3, with D possibly being TRBD1 or TRBD2 (5 bases each). V lost 11 bases and J lost 1, with 16 bases in between. CDR3 length: 14 amino acids. Germline-derived CDR1 and CDR2 are ENHRY and SYGVKD. The CDR3 spells CAASATGRTDTQYF. CDR3 nucleotides: TGTGCCGCCTCTGCGACGGGGCGCACAGATACGCAGTATTTT.

The chain uses TRBV7-2 and TRBJ1-1, with D perhaps matching TRBD1 (5 bases). This CDR3 is 18 amino acids long. Germline V gene lookup returns CDR1 SGHTA and CDR2 FQGNSA. V lost 0 bases and J lost 0, with 17 bases in between. The CDR3 loop reads CASSLALKGRRMNTEAFF. The CDR3 DNA reads as TGTGCCAGCAGCTTAGCCCTAAAGGGACGGAGGATGAACACTGAAGCTTTCTTT.

This clone turned up a few times. This sequence joins TRBV27 and TRBJ1-2; tentative D call: TRBD1 (5 bases). The CDR3 has 13 amino acids. The V gene lost 5 bases and the J gene lost 3 bases, with 10 bases spanning the gap. The germline V gene has CDR1 MNHEY and CDR2 SMNVEV (reference sequence). The CDR3 spells CASSQAGDYGYTF. The CDR3 DNA sequence: TGTGCCAGCAGTCAAGCGGGGGACTATGGCTACACCTTC.

This chain uses TRBV18 with TRBJ1-2, with D unclear. Trimming stripped 0 bases from V and 4 bases from J, with 6 bases between. CDR1 is KGHSH and CDR2 is LQKENI in the germline V gene. CDR3 length: 13 amino acids. The CDR3 sequence is CASSPPVGYGYTF. Here the CDR3 DNA reads TGTGCCAGCTCACCACCTGTAGGCTATGGCTACACCTTC.

This clone was found once. The CDR3 region is CASSISPLMVGLKSNEQFF. DNA of the CDR3: TGTGCCAGTAGTATATCCCCCCTGATGGTAGGGCTAAAGTCCAATGAGCAGTTCTTC. This sequence joins TRBV19 and TRBJ2-1; D not certain. V was trimmed by 2 bases and J by 6 bases, leaving 26 bases between them. CDR1 LNHDA and CDR2 SQIVND come from the germline V gene (reference sequence). This CDR3 spans 19 amino acids.

This clone appeared a few times. This chain connects TRBV28 to TRBJ2-5; D is perhaps TRBD1 or TRBD2 (5 bases each). Looked up from germline, CDR1 is MDHEN and CDR2 is SYDVKM. The CDR3 has 16 residues. Trimming removed 3 bases at V and 0 bases at J, with 14 bases between. DNA for the CDR3: TGTGCCAGCAGTTTGGCGGGTGGGGCGTACCAAGAGACCCAGTACTTC. Its protein product is CASSLAGGAYQETQYF.

The rearrangement uses TRBV7-2 and TRBJ2-1; 7 positions agree with TRBD2. With V trimmed by 5 bases and J by 3 bases, 4 bases remained unmatched. CDR1 and CDR2 from the germline V gene are SGHTA and FQGNSA. The CDR3 consists of 14 residues. Written as DNA, the CDR3 is TGTGCCAGCAGCGCCACTAGCGTCTACAATGAGCAGTTCTTC. It translates to CASSATSVYNEQFF.

The chain is built from TRBV7-2 and TRBJ1-2; TRBD1 is a possible D gene (5 bases). Germline CDR1 SGHTA, CDR2 FQGNSA. The V gene lost 0 bases and the J gene lost 7 bases, with 9 bases spanning the gap. The CDR3 totals 13 residues. The CDR3: CASSLAGTGGYTF. CDR3 DNA: TGTGCCAGCAGCTTAGCCGGGACCGGTGGCTACACCTTC. Full variable domain (remainder filled in from reference TRBV7-2 and TRBJ1-2): GAGVSQSPSNKVTEKGKDVELRCDPISGHTALYWYRQSLGQGLEFLIYFQGNSAPDKSGLPSDRFSAERTGGSVSTLTIQRTQQEDSAVYLCASSLAGTGGYTFGSGTRLTVV.

This clone was detected only a few times. The chain couples TRBV28 to TRBJ2-7; D is undetermined. V gave up 3 bases and J gave up 2 bases, with 8 bases separating them. Germline V gene sequence: CDR1 MDHEN, CDR2 SYDVKM. The CDR3 is 13 residues long. CDR3 bases: TGTGCCAGCAGTTTTCGCCAGGCCTACGAGCAGTACTTC. Encoded protein: CASSFRQAYEQYF.

The chain uses TRBV10-1 and TRBJ2-6; 7 bases are shared with TRBD2. V trimming: 0 bases; J trimming: 12 bases; junction bases outside the gene matches: 5. Per germline, CDR1 WNHNN and CDR2 SYGVQD (reference sequence). This CDR3 spans 14 amino acids. The CDR3 region has the DNA TGCGCCAGCAGTGAGTCGGGGAGGGAAAGCGTCCTGACTTTC. Encoded protein: CASSESGRESVLTF.

The rearrangement uses TRBV6-6 and TRBJ1-2; weak D call: TRBD1 (5 bases). The CDR3 extends over 12 amino acids. Deletions cut 8 bases from V and 2 bases from J, with 9 bases between. Germline V gene data show CDR1 as MNHNY and CDR2 as SVGAGI (reference sequence). The CDR3 region is CASRGGNYGYTF. As DNA, the CDR3 is TGTGCCAGCCGGGGCGGGAACTATGGCTACACCTTC.

V gene TRBV7-2 combines with J gene TRBJ2-5; TRBD1 is a possible D gene (5 bases). V lost 3 bases to trimming and J lost 4 bases, with 9 bases between them. Germline V gene lookup returns CDR1 SGHTA and CDR2 FQGNSA. The CDR3 sequence is 13 residues long. The DNA of the CDR3 is TGTGCCAGCAGCTTCAGGGTTTCAGAGACCCAGTACTTC. It specifies CASSFRVSETQYF.

This clone turned up a few times. This chain uses TRBV5-8 with TRBJ2-1; 9 bases line up with TRBD1. V trimming: 5 bases; J trimming: 3 bases; junction bases outside the gene matches: 3. Germline loops: CDR1 SGHTS, CDR2 YDEGEE. This CDR3 has 14 residues. The CDR3 loop is CASRRDRVYNEQFF. In DNA form, the CDR3 reads TGTGCCAGCAGGAGGGACAGGGTCTACAATGAGCAGTTCTTC.

The V call is TRBV6-1, the J call TRBJ2-3; D perhaps matches TRBD1 (6 bases). V lost 3 bases to trimming and J lost 4 bases, with 11 bases between them. This CDR3 is 14 amino acids long. From germline, CDR1 is MNHNS and CDR2 SASEGT. The chain's CDR3 is CASSEQGYADTQYF. The CDR3 DNA is TGTGCCAGCAGTGAGCAGGGGTACGCAGATACGCAGTATTTT.

The V call is TRBV7-2, the J call TRBJ2-7; 9 nucleotides agree with TRBD1. CDR1 and CDR2 from the germline V gene are SGHTA and FQGNSA. The CDR3 covers 16 residues. Trimming cost V 6 bases and J 5 bases; bases outside gene matches: 14. This chain's CDR3 is CASRPRPGTGRNEQYF. CDR3 nucleotides: TGTGCCAGCAGACCCAGGCCCGGGACAGGGCGCAACGAGCAGTACTTC.

The J gene is TRBJ1-6, the V gene TRBV5-1; D is uncertain. The CDR3 consists of 17 residues. V gave up 1 base and J gave up 3 bases, with 14 bases separating them. CDR1 is SGHRS and CDR2 is YFSETQ in the germline V gene. CDR3 in amino acids: CASSLRQERNYNSPLHF. The CDR3 region has the DNA TGCGCCAGCAGCTTGCGCCAGGAAAGAAACTATAATTCACCCCTCCACTTT.

The chain employs TRBV7-9 and TRBJ2-5; D not certain. Trimming pared 2 bases from V and 6 bases from J, leaving 16 bases between. The CDR3 loop spans 15 amino acids. CDR1 is SEHNR, CDR2 FQNEAQ, per germline (reference sequence). CDR3 bases: TGTGCCAGCAGCTTAAGTTCGTCGGGTGGAAAGACCCAGTACTTC. As protein: CASSLSSSGGKTQYF. Full variable domain (outside the CDR3, taken from reference TRBV7-9 and TRBJ2-5): DTGVSQNPRHKITKRGQNVTFRCDPISEHNRLYWYRQTLGQGPEFLTYFQNEAQLEKSRLLSDRFSAERPKGSFSTLEIQRTEQGDSAMYLCASSLSSSGGKTQYFGPGTRLLVL.

V and J are TRBV9 and TRBJ2-7, with D perhaps TRBD1 (6 bases). Looked up from germline, CDR1 is SGDLS and CDR2 is YYNGEE. Trimming pared 0 bases from V and 3 bases from J, leaving 16 bases between. The CDR3 totals 16 residues. DNA for the CDR3: TGTGCCAGCAGCGTAGAGGGGGACGATGCAGTCTACGAGCAGTACTTC. Translated: CASSVEGDDAVYEQYF.

The V and J genes are TRBV18 and TRBJ2-5; a possible D gene is TRBD1 (5 bases). CDR3 length: 15 residues. Germline V gene sequence: CDR1 KGHSH, CDR2 LQKENI. Trimming pared 1 base from V and 1 base from J, leaving 10 bases between. Written as DNA, the CDR3 is TGTGCCAGCTCACCACGGGGCAGGGCCCAAGAGACCCAGTACTTC. Its translation: CASSPRGRAQETQYF.

The chain combines TRBV18 with TRBJ2-3, with D uncertain. V was shortened by 0 bases and J by 2 bases, with 15 bases between the two germline ends. CDR3 length equals 17 residues. Germline V CDR1 and CDR2: KGHSH, LQKENI. The CDR3 is CASSPPPSAEPTDTQYF. Here the CDR3 DNA reads TGTGCCAGCTCACCACCCCCCTCGGCAGAACCCACAGATACGCAGTATTTT.